This TCR beta chain comes out of a study of shared clonotypes between healthy human individuals. General study findings and limits: Larger estimated richness was generally recorded for naive subsets relative to memory subsets.

The table came from immunoSEQ multiplex PCR; TCRdb's copy has only in-frame clones and leaves some out. The repertoire holds approximately 2.1 million clones, with approximately 93% as singletons. In the case of this clone: The antigen is not known.

CDR3 length equals 13 residues. Trimming took off 3 bases at V and 8 bases at J, with 13 bases between the two ends. Germline values: CDR1 MDHEN, CDR2 SYDVKM. The receptor's source is a man aged 18 to 29 in good health. Some clones in this sample may be carry-over from other donors' samples. The V gene is TRBV28, the J gene TRBJ1-2; the D gene is possibly TRBD1 (6 bases). Material for sequencing was naive CD4+ T cells from PBMCs. Specified subset: CD45RA+ positively selected. The CDR3: CASSFPGAPGYTF. In nucleotides, the CDR3 is TGTGCCAGCAGTTTCCCGGGGGCTCCCGGCTACACCTTC.